What follows is one TCR beta chain and its context. No antigen is known for it. This sample was taken from a study of T cells expressing NK-cell markers. Study conclusions and caveats: Dominant NKG2C+ clonotypes were found to form roughly 1.0-7.5% of CD8+ T cells in several donors. The leading position in the CD3+CD56-NKG2C+ fraction of four donors also went to these clonotypes.

One entry per CDR3 protein, without DNA, is what TCRdb gives after re-calling the 5' RACE reads. The sample holds 140,000 to 150,000 distinct CDR3 sequences. The CDR3 sequence is 16 residues long. Germline CDR1 is SEHNR and CDR2 is FQNEAQ (reference sequence). The chain is built from TRBV7-9 and TRBJ2-7; as DNA is missing, the TRBD1 call by TCRdb cannot be tested. This TCR derives from a man younger than 35 in good health. Sequenced input: blood T cells: a sorted CD56 or NKG2C T cell subset, CD4+ or CD8+ T cells, or bulk PBMC T cells (not recorded which). CDR3 protein: CASSLVGTGYDIEQYF.